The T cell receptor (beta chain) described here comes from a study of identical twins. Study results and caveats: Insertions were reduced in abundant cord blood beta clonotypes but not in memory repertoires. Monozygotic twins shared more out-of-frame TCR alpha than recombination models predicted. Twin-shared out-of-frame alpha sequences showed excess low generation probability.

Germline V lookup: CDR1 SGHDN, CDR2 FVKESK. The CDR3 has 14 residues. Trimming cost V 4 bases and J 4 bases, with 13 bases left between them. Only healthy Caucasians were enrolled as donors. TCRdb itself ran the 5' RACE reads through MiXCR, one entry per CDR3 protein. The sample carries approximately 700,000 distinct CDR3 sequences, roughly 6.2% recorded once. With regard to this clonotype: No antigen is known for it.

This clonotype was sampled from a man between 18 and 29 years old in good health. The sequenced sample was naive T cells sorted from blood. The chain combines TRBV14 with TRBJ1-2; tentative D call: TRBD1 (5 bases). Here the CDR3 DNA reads TGTGCCAGCAGCCCCCGGGGCTCGGTCTATGGCTACACCTTC. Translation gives CASSPRGSVYGYTF.